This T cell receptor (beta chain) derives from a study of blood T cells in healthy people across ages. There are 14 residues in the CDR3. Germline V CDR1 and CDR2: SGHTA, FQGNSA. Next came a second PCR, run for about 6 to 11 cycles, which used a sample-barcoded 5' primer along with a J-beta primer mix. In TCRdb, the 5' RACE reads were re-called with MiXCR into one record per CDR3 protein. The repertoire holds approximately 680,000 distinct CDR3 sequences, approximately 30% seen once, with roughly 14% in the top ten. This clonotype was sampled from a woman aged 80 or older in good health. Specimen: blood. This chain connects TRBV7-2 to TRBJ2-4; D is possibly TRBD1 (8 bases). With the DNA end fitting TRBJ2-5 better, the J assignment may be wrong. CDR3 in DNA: TGTGCCAGCAGCCCACAGGGGGGGGTCCAGACCCAGTACTTC. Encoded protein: CASSPQGGVQTQYF.